This TCR beta chain was captured by sequencing in a study of shared clonotypes between healthy human individuals. Notes on this clone: Its target is not known.

Broader study findings: Naive subsets usually exceeded memory subsets in estimated richness.

V was pared by 1 base and J by 9 bases, with 16 bases between. CDR1 is PRHDT and CDR2 is FYEKMQ in the germline V gene (reference sequence). The CDR3 runs 15 residues. Authors' methods: Sequence data from immunoSEQ were junction-only and lacked quality scores; consequently, filtering differed. Measured with immunoSEQ multiplex PCR; TCRdb has only the in-frame clones, and not every one. V and J calls plus clone size are reproduced from that table; the DNA served to infer D and trimming. The sample records about 2 million clones, approximately 94% being singletons. CD8 cells classed as naive were CD45RO-negative and positively selected for CCR7, excluding terminally differentiated effector memory CD45RA+ cells.

The chain is built from TRBV13 and TRBJ2-1, with TRBD1 as a possible D gene (5 bases). The receptor was isolated from a man aged 18 to 29 in good health. The sample comprised naive CD8+ T cells sorted from blood. The CDR3 sequence is CASSLEGVGVGEQFF. In DNA, the CDR3 is TGTGCCAGCAGCTTAGAAGGGGTTGGGGTGGGTGAGCAGTTCTTC.